This paragraph covers one TCR beta chain sequence. Patients at the Seattle site were enrolled during active infection and followed longitudinally. This specimen belongs to a study of blood T cell repertoires in COVID-19. Study-level information: From T cells, B-cell-depleted T cells, or PBMCs came the material, which was cDNA or gDNA.

This CDR3 comprises 14 residues. CDR1 MDHEN and CDR2 SYDVKM come from the germline V gene. V dropped 7 bases and J dropped 4 bases, with 16 bases sitting between them. Original processing notes: Using reference gene primer amplification, nucleated cell counts were estimated. Some clones are missing from TCRdb's copy, which holds only in-frame ones; the method was immunoSEQ multiplex PCR. The V and J calls and the clone size are those of that table, but D and trimming were determined from the DNA. The repertoire holds 180,000 or so clones, with roughly 84% as singletons. The V and J genes are TRBV28 and TRBJ1-1, with TRBD1 as a possible D gene (6 bases). The TCR originated in a person aged 70 to 85 with COVID-19, enrolled during active disease. Sequencing input: peripheral blood. The CDR3 spells CASTRQVGGTEAFF. The CDR3 DNA is TGTGCCAGCACACGACAGGTCGGTGGCACTGAAGCTTTCTTT.